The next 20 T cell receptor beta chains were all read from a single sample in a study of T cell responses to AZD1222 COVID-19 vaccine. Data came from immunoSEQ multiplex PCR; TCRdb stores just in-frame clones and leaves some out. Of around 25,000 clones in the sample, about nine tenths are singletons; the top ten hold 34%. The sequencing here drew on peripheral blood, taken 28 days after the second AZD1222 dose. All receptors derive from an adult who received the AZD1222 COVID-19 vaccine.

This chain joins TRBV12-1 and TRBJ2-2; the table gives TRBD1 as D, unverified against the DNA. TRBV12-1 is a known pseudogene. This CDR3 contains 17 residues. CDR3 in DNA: TGTGCCAGCAGCTCCGGGACAGGGGGTATTTCCACCGGGGAGCTGTTTTTT. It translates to CASSSGTGGISTGELFF.

The CDR3 coding sequence is TGTGCCAGCAGCTTCGAGGGGTATGGCTACACCTTC. It translates to CASSFEGYGYTF. The rearrangement joins TRBV7-9 to TRBJ1-2; possible D gene TRBD1, 5 bases. This CDR3 is built from 12 residues. V lost 3 bases and J lost 5, with 7 bases in between. Germline-derived CDR1 and CDR2 are SEHNR and FQNEAQ (reference sequence).

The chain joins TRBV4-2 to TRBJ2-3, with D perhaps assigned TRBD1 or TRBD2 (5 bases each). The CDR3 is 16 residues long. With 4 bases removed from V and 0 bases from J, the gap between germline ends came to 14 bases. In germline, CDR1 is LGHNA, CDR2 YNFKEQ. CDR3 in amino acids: CASSPQRGPSTDTQYF. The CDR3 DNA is TGTGCCAGCAGCCCCCAACGGGGACCGAGCACAGATACGCAGTATTTT.

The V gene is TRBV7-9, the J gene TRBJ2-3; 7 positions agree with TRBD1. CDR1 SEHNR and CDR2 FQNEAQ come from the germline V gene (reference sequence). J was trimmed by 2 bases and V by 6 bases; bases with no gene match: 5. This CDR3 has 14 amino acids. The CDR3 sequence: CASSTGTATDTQYF. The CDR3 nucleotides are TGTGCCAGCAGTACCGGGACAGCCACAGATACGCAGTATTTT.

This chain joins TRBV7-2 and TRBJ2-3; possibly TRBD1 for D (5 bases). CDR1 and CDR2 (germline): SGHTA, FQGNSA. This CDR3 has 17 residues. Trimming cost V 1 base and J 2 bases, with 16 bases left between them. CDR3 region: CASSLDWARGYTDTQYF. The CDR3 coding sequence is TGTGCCAGCAGCTTAGATTGGGCTAGGGGTTACACAGATACGCAGTATTTT.

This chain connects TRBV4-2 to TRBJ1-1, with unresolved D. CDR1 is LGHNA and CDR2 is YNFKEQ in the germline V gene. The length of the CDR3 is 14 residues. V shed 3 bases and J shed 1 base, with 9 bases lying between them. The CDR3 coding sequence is TGTGCCAGCAGCCATATAGGGAAGAACACTGAAGCTTTCTTT. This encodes CASSHIGKNTEAFF.

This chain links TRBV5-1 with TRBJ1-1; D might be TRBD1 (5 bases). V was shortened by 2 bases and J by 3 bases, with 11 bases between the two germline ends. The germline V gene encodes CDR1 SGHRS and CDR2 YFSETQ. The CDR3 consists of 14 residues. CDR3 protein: CASSLGSGYTEAFF. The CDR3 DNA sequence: TGCGCCAGCAGCTTAGGGTCAGGGTACACTGAAGCTTTCTTT.

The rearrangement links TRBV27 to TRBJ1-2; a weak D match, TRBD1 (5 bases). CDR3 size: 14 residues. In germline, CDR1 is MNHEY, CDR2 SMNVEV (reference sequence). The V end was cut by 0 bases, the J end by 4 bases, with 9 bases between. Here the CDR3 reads CASSLSGDLYGYTF. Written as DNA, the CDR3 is TGTGCCAGCAGTTTATCAGGGGACCTCTATGGCTACACCTTC.

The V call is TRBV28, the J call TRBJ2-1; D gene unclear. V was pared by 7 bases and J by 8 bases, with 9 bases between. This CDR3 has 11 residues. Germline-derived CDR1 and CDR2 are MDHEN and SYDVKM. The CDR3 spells CASMVSYEQFF. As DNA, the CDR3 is TGTGCCAGCATGGTCTCGTATGAGCAGTTCTTC.

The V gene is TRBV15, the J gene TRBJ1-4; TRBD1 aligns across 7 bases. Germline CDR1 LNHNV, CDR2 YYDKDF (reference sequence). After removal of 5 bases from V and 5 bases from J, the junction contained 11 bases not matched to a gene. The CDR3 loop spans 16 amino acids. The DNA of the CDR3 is TGTGCCACCAGCCCTCGGACAGGTTTCGGCAATGAAAAACTGTTTTTT. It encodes CATSPRTGFGNEKLFF.

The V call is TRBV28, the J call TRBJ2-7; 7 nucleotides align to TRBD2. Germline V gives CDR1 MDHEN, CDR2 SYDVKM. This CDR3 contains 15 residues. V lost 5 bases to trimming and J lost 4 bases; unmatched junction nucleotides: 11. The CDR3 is CASSGFGTTLYEQYF. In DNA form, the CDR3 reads TGTGCCAGCAGTGGTTTCGGGACTACTCTTTACGAGCAGTACTTC. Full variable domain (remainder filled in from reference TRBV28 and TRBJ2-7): DVKVTQSSRYLVKRTGEKVFLECVQDMDHENMFWYRQDPGLGLRLIYFSYDVKMKEKGDIPEGYSVSREKKERFSLILESASTNQTSMYLCASSGFGTTLYEQYFGPGTRLTVT.

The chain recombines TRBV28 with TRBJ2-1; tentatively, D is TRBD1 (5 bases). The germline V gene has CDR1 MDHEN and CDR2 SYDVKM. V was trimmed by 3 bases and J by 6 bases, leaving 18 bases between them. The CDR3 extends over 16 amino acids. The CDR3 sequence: CASSLQARSRGNEQFF. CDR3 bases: TGTGCCAGCAGTTTGCAAGCGCGCTCAAGGGGCAATGAGCAGTTCTTC. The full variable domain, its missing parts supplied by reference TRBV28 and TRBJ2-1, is DVKVTQSSRYLVKRTGEKVFLECVQDMDHENMFWYRQDPGLGLRLIYFSYDVKMKEKGDIPEGYSVSREKKERFSLILESASTNQTSMYLCASSLQARSRGNEQFFGPGTRLTVL.

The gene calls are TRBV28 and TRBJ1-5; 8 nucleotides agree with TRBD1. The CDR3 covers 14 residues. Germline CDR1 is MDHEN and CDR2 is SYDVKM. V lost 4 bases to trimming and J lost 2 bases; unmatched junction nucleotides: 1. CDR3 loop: CASSSGQGNQPQHF. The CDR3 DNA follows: TGTGCCAGCAGTTCGGGACAGGGCAATCAGCCCCAGCATTTT.

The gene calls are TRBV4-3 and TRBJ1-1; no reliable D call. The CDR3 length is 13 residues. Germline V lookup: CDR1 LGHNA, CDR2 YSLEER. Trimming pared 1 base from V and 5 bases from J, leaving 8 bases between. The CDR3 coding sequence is TGCGCCAGCAGCCAAGGGATTCGGACTGAAGCTTTCTTT. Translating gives CASSQGIRTEAFF.

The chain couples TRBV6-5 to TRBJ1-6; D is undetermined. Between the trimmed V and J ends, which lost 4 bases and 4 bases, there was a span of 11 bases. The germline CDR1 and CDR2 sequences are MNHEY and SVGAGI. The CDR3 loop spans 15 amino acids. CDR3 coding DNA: TGTGCCAGCAGTTTTCGGACGTCGTATAATTCACCCCTCCACTTT. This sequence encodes CASSFRTSYNSPLHF.

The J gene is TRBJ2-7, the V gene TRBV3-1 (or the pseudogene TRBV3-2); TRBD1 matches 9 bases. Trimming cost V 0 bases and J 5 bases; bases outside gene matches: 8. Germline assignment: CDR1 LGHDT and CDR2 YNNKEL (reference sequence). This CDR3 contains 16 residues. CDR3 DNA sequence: TGTGCCAGCAGCCAAGAAAGGGGGACAGGGACCCACGAGCAGTACTTC. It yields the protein CASSQERGTGTHEQYF.

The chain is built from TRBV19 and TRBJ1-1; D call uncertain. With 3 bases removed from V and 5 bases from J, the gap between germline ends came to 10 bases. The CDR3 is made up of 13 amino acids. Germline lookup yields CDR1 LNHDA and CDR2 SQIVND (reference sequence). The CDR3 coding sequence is TGTGCCAGTAGTATCCTAGGAGTGACTGAAGCTTTCTTT. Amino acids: CASSILGVTEAFF.

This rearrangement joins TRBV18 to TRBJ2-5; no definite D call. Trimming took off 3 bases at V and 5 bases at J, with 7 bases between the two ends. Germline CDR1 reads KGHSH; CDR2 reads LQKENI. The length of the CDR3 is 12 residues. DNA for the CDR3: TGTGCCAGCTCACCGACTGGGGAGACCCAGTACTTC. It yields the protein CASSPTGETQYF.

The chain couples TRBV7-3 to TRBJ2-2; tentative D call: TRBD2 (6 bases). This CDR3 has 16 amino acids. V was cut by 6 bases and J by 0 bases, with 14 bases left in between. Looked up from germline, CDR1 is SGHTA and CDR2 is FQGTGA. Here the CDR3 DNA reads TGTGCCAGCAGTCCTCGGGGCGGGACGAACACCGGGGAGCTGTTTTTT. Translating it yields CASSPRGGTNTGELFF.

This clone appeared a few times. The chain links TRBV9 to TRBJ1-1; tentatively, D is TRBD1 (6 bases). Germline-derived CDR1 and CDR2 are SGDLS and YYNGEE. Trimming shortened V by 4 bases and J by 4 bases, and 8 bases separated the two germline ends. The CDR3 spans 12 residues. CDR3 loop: CASSSGVTEAFF. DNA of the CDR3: TGTGCCAGCAGCTCAGGGGTCACTGAAGCTTTCTTT.